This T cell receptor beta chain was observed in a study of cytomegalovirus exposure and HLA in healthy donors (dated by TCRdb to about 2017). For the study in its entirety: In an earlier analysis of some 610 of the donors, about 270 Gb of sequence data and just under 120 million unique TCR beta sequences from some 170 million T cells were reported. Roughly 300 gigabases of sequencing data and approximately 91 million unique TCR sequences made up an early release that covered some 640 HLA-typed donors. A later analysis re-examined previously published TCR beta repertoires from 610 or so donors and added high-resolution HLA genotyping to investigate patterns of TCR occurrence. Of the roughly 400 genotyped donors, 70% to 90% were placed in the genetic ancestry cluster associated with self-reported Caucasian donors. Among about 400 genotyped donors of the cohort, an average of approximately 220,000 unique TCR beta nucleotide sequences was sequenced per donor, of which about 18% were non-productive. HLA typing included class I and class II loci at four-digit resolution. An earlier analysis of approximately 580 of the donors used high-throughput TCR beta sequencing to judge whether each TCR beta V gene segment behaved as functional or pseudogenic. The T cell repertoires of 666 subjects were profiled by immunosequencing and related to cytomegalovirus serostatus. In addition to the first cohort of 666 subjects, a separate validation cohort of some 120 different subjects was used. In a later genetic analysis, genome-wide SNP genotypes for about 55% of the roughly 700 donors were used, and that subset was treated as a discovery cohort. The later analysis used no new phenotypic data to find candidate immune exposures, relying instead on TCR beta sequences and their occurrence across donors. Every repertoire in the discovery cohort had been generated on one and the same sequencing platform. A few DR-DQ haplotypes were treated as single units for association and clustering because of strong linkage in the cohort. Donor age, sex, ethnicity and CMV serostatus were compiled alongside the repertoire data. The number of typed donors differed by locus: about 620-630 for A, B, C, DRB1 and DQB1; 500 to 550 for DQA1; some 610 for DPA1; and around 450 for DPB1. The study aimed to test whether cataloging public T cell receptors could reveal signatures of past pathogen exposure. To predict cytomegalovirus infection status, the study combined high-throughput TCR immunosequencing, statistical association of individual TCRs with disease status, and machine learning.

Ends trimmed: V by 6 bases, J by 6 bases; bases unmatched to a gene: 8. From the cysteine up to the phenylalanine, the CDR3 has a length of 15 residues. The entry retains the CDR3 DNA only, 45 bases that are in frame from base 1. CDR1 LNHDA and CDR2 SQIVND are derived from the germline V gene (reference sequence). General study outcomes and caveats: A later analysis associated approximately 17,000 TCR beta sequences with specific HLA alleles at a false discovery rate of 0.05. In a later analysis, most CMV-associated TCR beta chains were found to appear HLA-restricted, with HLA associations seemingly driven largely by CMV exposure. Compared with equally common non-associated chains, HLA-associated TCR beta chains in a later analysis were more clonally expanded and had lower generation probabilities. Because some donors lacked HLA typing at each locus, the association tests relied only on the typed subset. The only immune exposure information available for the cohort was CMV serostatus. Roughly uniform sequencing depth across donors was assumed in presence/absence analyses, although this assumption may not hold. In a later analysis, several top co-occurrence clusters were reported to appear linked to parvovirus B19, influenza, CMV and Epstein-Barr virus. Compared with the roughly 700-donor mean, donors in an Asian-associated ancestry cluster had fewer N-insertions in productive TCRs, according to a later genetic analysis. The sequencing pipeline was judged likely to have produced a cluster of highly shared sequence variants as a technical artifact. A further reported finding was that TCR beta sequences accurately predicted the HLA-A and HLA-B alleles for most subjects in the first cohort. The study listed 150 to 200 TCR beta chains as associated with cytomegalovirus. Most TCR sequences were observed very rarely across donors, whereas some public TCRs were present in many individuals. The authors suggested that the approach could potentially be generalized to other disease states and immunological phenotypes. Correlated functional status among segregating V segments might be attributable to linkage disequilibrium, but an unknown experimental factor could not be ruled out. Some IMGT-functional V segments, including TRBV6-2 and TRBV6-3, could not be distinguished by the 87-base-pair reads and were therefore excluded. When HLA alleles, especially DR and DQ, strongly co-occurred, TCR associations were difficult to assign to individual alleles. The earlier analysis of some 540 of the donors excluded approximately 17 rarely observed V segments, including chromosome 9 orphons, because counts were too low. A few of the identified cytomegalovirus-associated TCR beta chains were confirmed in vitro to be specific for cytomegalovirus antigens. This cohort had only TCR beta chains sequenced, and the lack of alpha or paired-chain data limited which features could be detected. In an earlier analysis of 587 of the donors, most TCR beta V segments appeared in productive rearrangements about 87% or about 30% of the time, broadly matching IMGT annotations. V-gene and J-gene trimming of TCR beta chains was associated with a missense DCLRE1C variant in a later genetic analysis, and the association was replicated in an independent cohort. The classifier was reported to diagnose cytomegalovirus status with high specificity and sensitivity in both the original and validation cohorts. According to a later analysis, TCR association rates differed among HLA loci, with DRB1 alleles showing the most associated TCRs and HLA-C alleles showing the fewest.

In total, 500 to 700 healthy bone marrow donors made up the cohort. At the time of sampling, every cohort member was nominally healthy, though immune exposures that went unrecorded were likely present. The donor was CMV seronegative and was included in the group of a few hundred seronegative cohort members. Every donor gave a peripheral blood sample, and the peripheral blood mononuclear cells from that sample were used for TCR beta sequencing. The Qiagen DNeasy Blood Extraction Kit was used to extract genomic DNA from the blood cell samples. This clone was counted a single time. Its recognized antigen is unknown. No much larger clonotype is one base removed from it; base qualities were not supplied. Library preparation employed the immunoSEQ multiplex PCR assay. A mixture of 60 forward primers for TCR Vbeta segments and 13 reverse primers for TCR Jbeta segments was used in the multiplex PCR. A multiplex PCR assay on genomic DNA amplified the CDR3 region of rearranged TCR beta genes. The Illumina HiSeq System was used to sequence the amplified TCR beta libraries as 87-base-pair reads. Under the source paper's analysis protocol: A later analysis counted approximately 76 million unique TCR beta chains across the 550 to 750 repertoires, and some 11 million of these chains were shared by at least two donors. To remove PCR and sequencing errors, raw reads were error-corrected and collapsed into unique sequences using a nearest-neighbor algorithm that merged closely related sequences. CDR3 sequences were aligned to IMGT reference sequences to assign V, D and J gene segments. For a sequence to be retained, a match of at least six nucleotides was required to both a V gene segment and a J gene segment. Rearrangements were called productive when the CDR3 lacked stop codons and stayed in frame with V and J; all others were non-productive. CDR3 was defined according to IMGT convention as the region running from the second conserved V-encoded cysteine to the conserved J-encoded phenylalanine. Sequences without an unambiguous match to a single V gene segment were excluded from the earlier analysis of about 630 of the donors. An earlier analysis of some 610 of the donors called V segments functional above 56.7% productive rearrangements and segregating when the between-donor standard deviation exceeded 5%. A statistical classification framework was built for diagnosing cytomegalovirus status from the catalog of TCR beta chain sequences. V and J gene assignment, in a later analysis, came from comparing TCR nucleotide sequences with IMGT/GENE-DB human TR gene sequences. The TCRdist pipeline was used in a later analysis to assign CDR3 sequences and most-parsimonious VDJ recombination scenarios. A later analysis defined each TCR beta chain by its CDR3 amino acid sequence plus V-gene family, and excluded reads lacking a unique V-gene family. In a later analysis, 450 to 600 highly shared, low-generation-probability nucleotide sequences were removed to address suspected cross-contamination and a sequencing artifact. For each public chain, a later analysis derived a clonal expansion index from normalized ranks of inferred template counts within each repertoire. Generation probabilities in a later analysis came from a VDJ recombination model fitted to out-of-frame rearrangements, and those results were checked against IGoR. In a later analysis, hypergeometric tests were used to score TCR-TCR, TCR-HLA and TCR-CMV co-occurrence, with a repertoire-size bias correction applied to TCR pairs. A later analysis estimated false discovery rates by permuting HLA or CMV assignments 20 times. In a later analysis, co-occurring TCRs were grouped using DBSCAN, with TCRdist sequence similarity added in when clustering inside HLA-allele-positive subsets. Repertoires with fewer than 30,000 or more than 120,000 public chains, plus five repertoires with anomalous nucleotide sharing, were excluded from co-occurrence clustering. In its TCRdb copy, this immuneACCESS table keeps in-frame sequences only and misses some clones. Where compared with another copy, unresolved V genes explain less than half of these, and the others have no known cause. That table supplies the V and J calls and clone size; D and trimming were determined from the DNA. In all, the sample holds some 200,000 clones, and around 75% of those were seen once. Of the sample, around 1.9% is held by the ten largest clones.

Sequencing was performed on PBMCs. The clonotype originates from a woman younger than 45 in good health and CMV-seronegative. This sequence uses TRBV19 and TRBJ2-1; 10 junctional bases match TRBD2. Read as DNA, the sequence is TGTGCCAGTAGGCAGAGCGGGGGGGCCTTCAATGAGCAGTTCTTC. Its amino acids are CASRQSGGAFNEQFF.